In its sample, the clone carrying this T cell receptor (beta chain) was seen a few times. The data were obtained in a study of response to subunit inactivated influenza vaccine. TCRdb re-called the RT-PCR reads through MiXCR, storing one row per CDR3 protein. Seen here are around 570,000 distinct CDR3 sequences, 11% observed once, and the top ten hold roughly 9.6%. The germline CDR1 and CDR2 sequences are MNHEY and SVGEGT. The ends were cut back, 5 bases at V and 8 bases at J, with 22 bases in the middle. The CDR3 is 16 amino acids. The same data also contributed to another study, on T cells expressing NK-cell markers. That publication notes: What made the TCR beta cDNA was 5'RACE template switching with UMIs. CD3+CD56+NKG2C+, CD3+CD56+NKG2C- and CD3+CD56-NKG2C+ T cells, once sorted, supplied the TCR beta repertoires. In a handful of donors, dominant NKG2C+ clonotypes were about 1.0-7.0% of CD8+ T cells. Dominance of the CD3+CD56-NKG2C+ fraction by these clonotypes also held in a handful of donors.

This TCR was sampled from a man aged 50 to 60 who received an inactivated influenza vaccine. This rearrangement joins TRBV6-2 or TRBV6-3 to TRBJ1-5; D gene uncertain. Sample: PBMCs from blood, taken on the day of vaccination. DNA for the CDR3: TGTGCCAGCAGTCCGCAAGAGGCCGTCGGTGGGAAGCCCCAGCATTTT. Amino acid sequence: CASSPQEAVGGKPQHF.